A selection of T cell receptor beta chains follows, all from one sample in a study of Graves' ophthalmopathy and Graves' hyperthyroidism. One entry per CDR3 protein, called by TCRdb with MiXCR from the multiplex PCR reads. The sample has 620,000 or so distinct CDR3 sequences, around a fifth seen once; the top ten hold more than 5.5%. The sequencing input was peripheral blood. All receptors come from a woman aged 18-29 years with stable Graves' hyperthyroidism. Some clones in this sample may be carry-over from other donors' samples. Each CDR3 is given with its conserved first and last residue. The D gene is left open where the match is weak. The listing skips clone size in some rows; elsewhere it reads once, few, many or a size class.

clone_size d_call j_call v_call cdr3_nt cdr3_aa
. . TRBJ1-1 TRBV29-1 TGCAGCGTTGTCTTAGTCACTGAAGCTTTCTTT CSVVLVTEAFF
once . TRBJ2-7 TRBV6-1 TGTGCCAGCAGCGCTACTTCGGGTATTGGGTACGAGCAGTACTTC CASSATSGIGYEQYF
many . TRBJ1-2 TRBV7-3 TGTGCCAGCAGGGGGGAGGGAGGCTACACCTTC CASRGEGGYTF
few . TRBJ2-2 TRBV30 TGTGCCTGGAGGAAAACCCCGGGGGGCGACACCGGGGAGCTGTTTTTT CAWRKTPGGDTGELFF
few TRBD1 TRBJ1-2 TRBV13 TGTGCCAGCAGCTCCCACAGGGGAAACAACTATGGCTACACCTTC CASSSHRGNNYGYTF
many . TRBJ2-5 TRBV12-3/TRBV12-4 TGTGCCAGCGGTTTATTACAGCCGCAAGAGACCCAGTACTTC CASGLLQPQETQYF
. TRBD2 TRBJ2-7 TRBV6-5 TGTGCCAGCAGTTGGGAAGCGGGAGGCCCAAAGTCCTACGAGCAGTACTTC CASSWEAGGPKSYEQYF
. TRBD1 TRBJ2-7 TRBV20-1 TGCAGTGCCAATCCCCGGGACAGGGGGCGGTACGAGCAGTACTTC CSANPRDRGRYEQYF
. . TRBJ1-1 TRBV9 TGTGCCAGCAGCGTAGGTTGGGGTGGGGCTACTGAAGCTTTCTTT CASSVGWGGATEAFF
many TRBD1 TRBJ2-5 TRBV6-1 TGTGCCAGCAGGTCACCACCCGTGGCAGGGGGCCAAGAGACCCAGTACTTC CASRSPPVAGGQETQYF
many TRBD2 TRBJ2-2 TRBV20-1 TGCAGTGCTAGACATATAGCGGGGGGGATCGGGGAGCTGTTTTTT CSARHIAGGIGELFF
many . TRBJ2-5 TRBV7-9 TGTGCCAGCAGCTTAGTGATCGGTCTATACCAAGAGACCCAGTACTTC CASSLVIGLYQETQYF
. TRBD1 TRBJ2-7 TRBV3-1 TGTGCCAGCAGGAAGGGACAGACCTACGAGCAGTACTTC CASRKGQTYEQYF
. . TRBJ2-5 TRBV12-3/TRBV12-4 TGTGCCAGCACCTCAAACTTAGAGACCCAGTACTTC CASTSNLETQYF
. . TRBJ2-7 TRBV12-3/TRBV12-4 TGTGCCAGCAGCCAGACCGGGACCTCTACTCCCTACGAGCAGTACTTC CASSQTGTSTPYEQYF
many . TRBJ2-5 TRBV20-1 TGCAGTGCCAGGGGCCCAGGGGGGGAGACCCAGTACTTC CSARGPGGETQYF
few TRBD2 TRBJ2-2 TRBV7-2 TGTGCCAGCAACCCCACTAGCGGGAGCGGGGAGCTGTTTTTT CASNPTSGSGELFF
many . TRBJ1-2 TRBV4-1 TGCGCCAGCAGCCAAGCTGCCAGGGACTATGGCTACACCTTC CASSQAARDYGYTF
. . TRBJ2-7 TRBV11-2 TGTGCCAGCAGCTTGGACCACTCCTACGAGCAGTACTTC CASSLDHSYEQYF
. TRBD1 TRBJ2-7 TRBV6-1 TGTGCCAGCAGAGGACCCGGACAGGCCATCTCCTACGAGCAGTACTTC CASRGPGQAISYEQYF
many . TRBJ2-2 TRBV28 TGTGCCAGCAGTACAGGGCCGACCGGGGAGCTGTTTTTT CASSTGPTGELFF
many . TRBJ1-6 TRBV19 TGTGCCAGTAGATCAGGCAGCCCCTATAATTCACCCCTCCACTTT CASRSGSPYNSPLHF
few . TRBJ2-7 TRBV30 TGTGCCTGGAGGGTCCGGTTGGGAGAGCAGTACTTC CAWRVRLGEQYF
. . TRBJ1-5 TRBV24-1 TGTGCCACCAGACAGGCGGTCGGTGGCGAGTATTGCAATCAGCCCCAGCATTTT CATRQAVGGEYCNQPQHF
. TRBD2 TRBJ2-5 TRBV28 TGTGGAGCCGGTACTAGCGGGGGTCAGACCCAGTACTTC CGAGTSGGQTQYF
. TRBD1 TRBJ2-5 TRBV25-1 TGTGCCAGCAGTGGGACAGGGGGCCGTGAGGAGACCCAGTACTTC CASSGTGGREETQYF